Below are 30 T cell receptor beta chains sequenced from a single sample in a study of persistence of HIV-infected CD4 T cells. These receptors have no identified antigens. The libraries were made with immunoSEQ version 4 in survey mode. TCRdb keeps only in-frame clones here, not all; method: immunoSEQ multiplex PCR. The table has roughly 60,000 clones, roughly 77% seen once. Overlapping HIV-1 Gag 15-mer peptides at approximately 0.96 ug per peptide per mL were used. CD40L-negative CD69-negative CD45RO-high memory CD4+ T cells were sorted as populations depleted of antigen-responding cells. Sequenced here: CD4+ T cells sorted from PBMCs after 18-hour stimulation, sampled from a patient who received antiretroviral therapy. Source of these receptors: an adult man with HIV who was CMV-seropositive.

The chain combines TRBV14 with TRBJ1-2; a weak D match, TRBD1 (6 bases). Trimming stripped 1 base from V and 8 bases from J, with 14 bases between. Germline loops: CDR1 SGHDN, CDR2 FVKESK. The CDR3 runs 14 residues. CDR3 sequence (DNA): TGTGCCAGCAGCCAAGGGGGGCAGGATATCGGCTACACCTTC. Translated, it gives CASSQGGQDIGYTF.

The genes are TRBV10-3 and TRBJ1-6, with 10 bases lining up with TRBD1. The CDR3 has 14 residues. Germline assignment: CDR1 ENHRY and CDR2 SYGVKD. Germline trimming cut 5 bases from V and 10 bases from J; bases unmatched to any gene: 5. The CDR3 region is CAISRTGGESPLHF. Here the CDR3 DNA reads TGTGCCATCAGTAGGACAGGGGGAGAATCACCCCTCCACTTT.

The V and J genes are TRBV4-1 and TRBJ2-2; perhaps D is TRBD1 or TRBD2 (5 bases each). Germline CDR1 reads MGHRA; CDR2 reads YSYEKL. This CDR3 has 16 residues. The V end lost 3 bases, the J end lost 2 bases, and 13 bases lay between the germline ends. CDR3 sequence: CASSHTGTRNTGELFF. The DNA of the CDR3 is TGCGCCAGCAGCCATACTGGGACCAGAAACACCGGGGAGCTGTTTTTT.

V gene TRBV25-1 combines with J gene TRBJ2-4; D tentatively fits TRBD1 or TRBD2 (6 bases each). Germline CDR1 MGHDK, CDR2 SYGVNS. V lost 2 bases, J lost 7 bases, and 21 bases lay in between. This CDR3 contains 17 residues. In DNA, the CDR3 is TGTGCCAGCAGTGAAACCCTAGGAGGGGGACAAAAGAACATTCAGTACTTC. It encodes CASSETLGGGQKNIQYF.

The rearrangement joins TRBV6-5 to TRBJ1-2, with TRBD1 matching 11 bases. The CDR3 contains 15 residues. From germline, CDR1 is MNHEY and CDR2 SVGAGI. Trimming took 6 bases from V and 3 from J; bases not matched to a gene: 6. CDR3 DNA sequence: TGTGCCAGCAGCACCCCGGGACAGGGGGACTATGGCTACACCTTC. It is translated as CASSTPGQGDYGYTF.

This chain joins TRBV9 and TRBJ2-2; D is perhaps TRBD1 or TRBD2 (5 bases each). Germline values: CDR1 SGDLS, CDR2 YYNGEE. The CDR3 covers 16 residues. The V gene lost 4 bases and the J gene lost 1 base, with 14 bases spanning the gap. The CDR3 nucleotides read TGTGCCAGCAGCCCCCGGGACGGACTGAACACCGGGGAGCTGTTTTTT. Residues: CASSPRDGLNTGELFF.

This clone was counted a few times. The chain has TRBV3-1 (or the pseudogene TRBV3-2) and TRBJ1-2; possible D gene TRBD1, 5 bases. This CDR3 contains 16 residues. V lost 3 bases, J lost 2 bases, and 16 bases lay in between. Germline V gene lookup returns CDR1 LGHDT and CDR2 YNNKEL (reference sequence). The CDR3 coding sequence is TGTGCCAGCAGCCACGATCGGGGACTTCTAAACTATGGCTACACCTTC. Translating it yields CASSHDRGLLNYGYTF.

The J gene is TRBJ2-2, the V gene TRBV6-4, with TRBD1 matching over 10 bases. V shed 6 bases and J 5 bases; nucleotides not matched to a gene: 0. Germline-derived CDR1 and CDR2 are MRHNA and SNTAGT. This CDR3 comprises 13 residues. Here the CDR3 reads CASRGQGTGELFF. CDR3 nucleotide sequence: TGTGCCAGCAGGGGACAGGGGACCGGGGAGCTGTTTTTT.

This chain connects TRBV7-8 to TRBJ2-2, with TRBD2 identical over 7 bases. The V segment lost 3 bases and the J segment 1 base; nucleotides outside the gene matches: 2. Germline CDR1 and CDR2: SGHVS and FQNEAQ. CDR3 size: 15 residues. The CDR3 DNA reads TGTGCCAGCAGCTTGGGGAGGGGGAACACCGGGGAGCTGTTTTTT. It translates to CASSLGRGNTGELFF.

This sequence joins TRBV7-2 and TRBJ1-1; weak D call: TRBD1 (5 bases). The germline CDR1 and CDR2 sequences are SGHTA and FQGNSA. Trimming took off 2 bases at V and 2 bases at J, with 9 bases between the two ends. The CDR3 length is 14 residues. CDR3 sequence: CASSLRQFNTEAFF. The CDR3 DNA follows: TGTGCCAGCAGCTTACGACAGTTTAACACTGAAGCTTTCTTT. The full variable domain, completed using reference TRBV7-2 and TRBJ1-1, is GAGVSQSPSNKVTEKGKDVELRCDPISGHTALYWYRQSLGQGLEFLIYFQGNSAPDKSGLPSDRFSAERTGGSVSTLTIQRTQQEDSAVYLCASSLRQFNTEAFFGQGTRLTVV.

The chain links TRBV10-2 to TRBJ2-7; 7 bases are a match to TRBD1. V lost 4 bases, J lost 0 bases, and 3 bases stayed unmatched. Germline values: CDR1 WSHSY, CDR2 SAAADI. The CDR3 has 14 residues. CDR3 in amino acids: CASSVKGASYEQYF. The CDR3 DNA sequence: TGCGCCAGCAGTGTAAAGGGGGCCTCCTACGAGCAGTACTTC.

A few counts support this clone. V gene TRBV29-1 combines with J gene TRBJ2-3; no firm D call. The germline V and J ends were trimmed by 6 bases and 3 bases, with 7 bases remaining between them. CDR3 length equals 11 residues. The germline V gene has CDR1 SQVTM and CDR2 ANQGSEA. CDR3 protein: CSVGSTDTQYF. CDR3 sequence (DNA): TGCAGCGTAGGATCTACAGATACGCAGTATTTT.

J is TRBJ1-6 and V is TRBV11-2, with D unresolved. With 4 bases removed from V and 3 bases from J, the gap between germline ends came to 13 bases. This CDR3 has 16 residues. Looked up from germline, CDR1 is SGHAT and CDR2 is FQNNGV. DNA of the CDR3: TGTGCCAGCAGCTCCCTTGGGCAGGTCTATAATTCACCCCTCCACTTT. This encodes CASSSLGQVYNSPLHF.

About this clone: Within the sample, other DNA sequences also encode this same CDR3. The chain couples TRBV5-1 to TRBJ2-2; 8 bases fit TRBD2. Germline V gene sequence: CDR1 SGHRS, CDR2 YFSETQ. CDR3 length: 15 amino acids. With 0 bases clipped from V and 5 bases from J, the junction kept 3 bases outside the gene matches. This CDR3 is CASSLGSGATGELFF. The CDR3 nucleotides read TGCGCCAGCAGCTTGGGTAGCGGGGCAACCGGGGAGCTGTTTTTT.

The chain couples TRBV2 to TRBJ1-4; 7 bases align to TRBD1. The V and J ends lost 6 bases and 7 bases, in that order; junction bases with no gene match: 8. Germline V lookup: CDR1 SNHLY, CDR2 FYNNEI. The CDR3 runs to 14 residues. The CDR3 reads CASREQGTSEKLFF. The CDR3 nucleotides read TGTGCCAGCAGGGAACAGGGGACGTCTGAAAAACTGTTTTTT.

The chain has TRBV29-1 and TRBJ2-3; tentative D call: TRBD2 (6 bases). The length of the CDR3 is 14 residues. The V gene lost 4 bases and the J gene lost 0 bases, with 11 bases spanning the gap. Germline V CDR1 and CDR2: SQVTM, ANQGSEA. The CDR3 loop is CSVGWRGSTDTQYF. The CDR3, as DNA: TGCAGCGTTGGGTGGAGGGGCAGCACAGATACGCAGTATTTT.

This clone has just a few counts. The chain links TRBV6-1 to TRBJ2-7, with 8 bases fitting TRBD1. The CDR3 consists of 13 residues. With V trimmed by 7 bases and J by 2 bases, 4 bases remained unmatched. CDR1 MNHNS and CDR2 SASEGT come from the germline V gene. The CDR3 bases are TGTGCCAGCAAAGGGACAGGCACCTACGAGCAGTACTTC. This translates into CASKGTGTYEQYF.

A few counts support this clone. The V call is TRBV7-6, the J call TRBJ1-6; tentatively, D is TRBD1 (5 bases). Germline assignment: CDR1 SGHVS and CDR2 FNYEAQ. This CDR3 is 16 amino acids long. The V and J ends lost 1 base and 7 bases respectively, with 14 bases between them. The CDR3: CASSLVARATNSPLHF. The DNA of the CDR3 is TGTGCCAGCAGCTTAGTCGCCAGGGCAACAAATTCACCCCTCCACTTT.

The J gene is TRBJ2-7, the V gene TRBV6-5; 7 bases agree with TRBD1. J gave up 6 bases and V 6 bases, and 14 bases lay outside the gene matches. The germline V gene encodes CDR1 MNHEY and CDR2 SVGAGI. The CDR3 spans 15 residues. The CDR3 bases are TGTGCCAGCAGCAAGGAGACAGGGCTGTCCGGCGAGCAGTACTTC. Residues: CASSKETGLSGEQYF.

The chain has TRBV9 and TRBJ2-3; maybe TRBD1 (6 bases). Between the trimmed V and J ends, which lost 4 bases and 4 bases, there was a span of 10 bases. This CDR3 has 13 residues. CDR1 is SGDLS and CDR2 is YYNGEE in the germline V gene. The CDR3 is CASSTPGADTQYF. The DNA for the CDR3 is TGTGCCAGCAGCACTCCAGGGGCAGATACGCAGTATTTT.

V is TRBV20-1 and J is TRBJ1-5; D is ambiguous. Trimming pared 6 bases from V and 7 bases from J, leaving 7 bases between. Germline V gene sequence: CDR1 DFQATT, CDR2 SNEGSKA (reference sequence). This CDR3 is 10 amino acids long. The CDR3 nucleotides are TGCAGTGCCGCCGACCAGCCCCAGCATTTT. This codes for CSAADQPQHF.

The V gene is TRBV27, the J gene TRBJ2-7; the match to TRBD2 covers 8 bases. This CDR3 is built from 17 residues. Trimming removed 0 bases from V and 2 bases from J; junction bases left unmatched: 9. Per germline, CDR1 MNHEY and CDR2 SMNVEV (reference sequence). CDR3 coding DNA: TGTGCCAGCAGTTTATCCCGTGCGGGGGGCCTGACCTACGAGCAGTACTTC. It specifies CASSLSRAGGLTYEQYF.

Here the CDR3 reads CASSRGSSYNSPLHF. Here the CDR3 DNA reads TGTGCCAGCAGTCGAGGGAGCTCCTATAATTCACCCCTCCACTTT. The chain joins TRBV27 to TRBJ1-6; D not certain. CDR3 length: 15 amino acids. V was trimmed by 5 bases and J by 0 bases, leaving 8 bases between them. The germline V gene encodes CDR1 MNHEY and CDR2 SMNVEV (reference sequence).

The V call is TRBV7-9, the J call TRBJ2-1; 11 bases align to TRBD2. V gave up 4 bases and J gave up 7 bases; unmatched junction bases: 9. This CDR3 is built from 16 residues. CDR1 is SEHNR and CDR2 is FQNEAQ in the germline V gene (reference sequence). The CDR3 DNA reads as TGTGCCAGCAGCTCACAACTAGCGGGGGCCAGGAATGAGCAGTTCTTC. Encoded protein: CASSSQLAGARNEQFF.

This chain uses TRBV9 with TRBJ1-6; D gene unclear. This CDR3 contains 15 residues. Trimming left V 4 bases short and J 7 bases short, with 15 bases between. Germline CDR1 reads SGDLS; CDR2 reads YYNGEE. The CDR3 bases are TGTGCCAGCAGCCCCATTCCGGGCCTAAATTCACCCCTCCACTTT. Amino acid sequence: CASSPIPGLNSPLHF.

V usage is TRBV3-1 (or the pseudogene TRBV3-2) and J usage is TRBJ1-1; no reliable D call. Per the germline V gene, CDR1 is LGHDT and CDR2 is YNNKEL (reference sequence). The germline V and J ends were trimmed by 0 bases and 6 bases, with 14 bases remaining between them. The CDR3 consists of 15 residues. Here the CDR3 DNA reads TGTGCCAGCAGCCAAGAGAAGAAGAGGGTGGCTGAAGCTTTCTTT. Its protein is CASSQEKKRVAEAFF.

This rearrangement joins TRBV4-1 to TRBJ2-2, with 7 bases aligning to TRBD2. The V and J ends lost 0 bases and 0 bases, in that order; junction bases with no gene match: 1. CDR1 MGHRA and CDR2 YSYEKL come from the germline V gene. The CDR3 consists of 16 residues. CDR3 bases: TGCGCCAGCAGCCAAGAACTAGCGACGAACACCGGGGAGCTGTTTTTT. It yields the protein CASSQELATNTGELFF.

The V call is TRBV5-1, the J call TRBJ2-3; 10 bases are a match to TRBD2. This CDR3 contains 18 residues. J lost 4 bases, V lost 0 bases, and 11 bases had no gene match. Germline CDR1 SGHRS, CDR2 YFSETQ. The CDR3 protein is CASSLGLAGASGADTQYF. DNA for the CDR3: TGCGCCAGCAGCTTGGGGCTAGCGGGGGCTTCAGGGGCAGATACGCAGTATTTT.

About this clone: The sample carries other DNA sequences with the same CDR3. The J gene is TRBJ2-7, the V gene TRBV28; no firm D call. The V end lost 4 bases, the J end lost 0 bases, and 10 bases lay between the germline ends. The CDR3 runs 14 residues. Germline CDR1 MDHEN, CDR2 SYDVKM. Here the CDR3 DNA reads TGTGCCAGCAGTTCGACCGGTTTCTCCTACGAGCAGTACTTC. It encodes CASSSTGFSYEQYF. Full variable domain (remainder filled in from reference TRBV28 and TRBJ2-7): DVKVTQSSRYLVKRTGEKVFLECVQDMDHENMFWYRQDPGLGLRLIYFSYDVKMKEKGDIPEGYSVSREKKERFSLILESASTNQTSMYLCASSSTGFSYEQYFGPGTRLTVT.

V usage is TRBV3-1 (or the pseudogene TRBV3-2) and J usage is TRBJ2-2; 11 bases agree with TRBD2. With 6 bases clipped from V and 7 bases from J, the junction kept 7 bases outside the gene matches. Germline CDR1 is LGHDT and CDR2 is YNNKEL (reference sequence). CDR3 length: 15 residues. CDR3 protein: CASRYSGGASGELFF. CDR3 in DNA: TGTGCCAGCAGATATAGCGGGGGGGCGAGCGGGGAGCTGTTTTTT.